A single sample gave rise to the 26 T cell receptor beta chains below, sequenced in a study of blood T cell repertoires in COVID-19. Repertoires were generated with immunoSEQ multiplex PCR, while TCRdb's copy carries only in-frame clones and drops some. The table includes over 250,000 clones, 91% detected once. The sequenced material came from peripheral blood. The receptors derive from a person under 30 with COVID-19, enrolled during active disease.

The V and J genes are TRBV12-5 and TRBJ2-7; tentatively, D is TRBD2 (5 bases). The germline V and J ends were trimmed by 4 bases and 7 bases, with 17 bases remaining between them. Germline CDR1 is LGHNT and CDR2 is FRNRAP. The CDR3 sequence is 14 residues long. This CDR3 is CASGSPGGSLEQYF. The CDR3 bases are TGTGCTAGTGGTTCGCCAGGCGGGTCGCTTGAGCAGTACTTC. The whole variable domain, filled in from reference TRBV12-5 and TRBJ2-7, reads DARVTQTPRHKVTEMGQEVTMRCQPILGHNTVFWYRQTMMQGLELLAYFRNRAPLDDSGMPKDRFSAEMPDATLATLKIQPSEPRDSAVYFCASGSPGGSLEQYFGPGTRLTVT.

J is TRBJ1-2 and V is TRBV3-1 (or the pseudogene TRBV3-2), with TRBD1 as a possible D gene (5 bases). The germline gives CDR1 LGHDT, CDR2 YNNKEL (reference sequence). CDR3 length equals 16 residues. The V and J ends lost 7 bases and 0 bases respectively, with 18 bases between them. CDR3 in amino acids: CASKWSGGAANYGYTF. Written as DNA, the CDR3 is TGTGCCAGCAAGTGGAGCGGGGGAGCAGCTAACTATGGCTACACCTTC.

The rearrangement links TRBV5-1 to TRBJ1-1; 8 nucleotides match TRBD1. Germline V gene lookup returns CDR1 SGHRS and CDR2 YFSETQ. CDR3 length: 17 amino acids. The J segment lost 0 bases and the V segment lost 4 bases, leaving 11 bases of the junction unmatched. The CDR3 here is CASSPSGGDNMNTEAFF. CDR3 nucleotide sequence: TGCGCCAGCAGCCCCTCAGGGGGCGATAACATGAACACTGAAGCTTTCTTT. Combining the CDR3 with reference TRBV5-1 and TRBJ1-1 gives the whole variable domain KAGVTQTPRYLIKTRGQQVTLSCSPISGHRSVSWYQQTPGQGLQFLFEYFSETQRNKGNFPGRFSGRQFSNSRSEMNVSTLELGDSALYLCASSPSGGDNMNTEAFFGQGTRLTVV.

V and J are TRBV29-1 and TRBJ2-7; D unresolved. The V end was cut by 6 bases, the J end by 3 bases, with 9 bases between. CDR3 length: 11 residues. Germline CDR1 SQVTM, CDR2 ANQGSEA. The CDR3 loop reads CSVNTGYEQYF. CDR3 nucleotide sequence: TGCAGCGTCAATACGGGCTACGAGCAGTACTTC.

The chain couples TRBV14 to TRBJ2-1; a possible D gene is TRBD1 (5 bases). Germline loops: CDR1 SGHDN, CDR2 FVKESK. This CDR3 contains 17 residues. Trimming cost V 2 bases and J 8 bases, with 22 bases left between them. The CDR3 DNA is TGTGCCAGCAGCCAAAGACAGCCAGGAGTGTCTCGCCATGAGCAGTTCTTC. This encodes CASSQRQPGVSRHEQFF.

The chain employs TRBV15 and TRBJ2-1; tentatively, D is TRBD1 (6 bases). This CDR3 contains 15 residues. The V and J ends lost 4 bases and 0 bases respectively, with 10 bases between them. Germline V gives CDR1 LNHNV, CDR2 YYDKDF (reference sequence). In nucleotides, the CDR3 is TGTGCCACCAGCAACGACAGGAGCTCCTACAATGAGCAGTTCTTC. Amino acid sequence: CATSNDRSSYNEQFF.

The CDR3 nucleotides are TGTGCCAGCAGCTTAGGCCCCGGGGAGCATGGCTACACCTTC. Encoded protein: CASSLGPGEHGYTF. This chain links TRBV7-9 with TRBJ1-2, with unresolved D. CDR1 is SEHNR, CDR2 FQNEAQ, per germline (reference sequence). The germline V and J ends were trimmed by 1 base and 6 bases, with 12 bases remaining between them. CDR3 length: 14 amino acids.

Only one count was recorded for this clone. CDR3 DNA sequence: TGTGCCAGTAGTAGCCAGGGGGGCGGTGGGGCCAACGTCCTGACTTTC. It codes for CASSSQGGGGANVLTF. The rearrangement joins TRBV19 to TRBJ2-6, with D perhaps TRBD1 (7 bases). The germline CDR1 and CDR2 sequences are LNHDA and SQIVND (reference sequence). Trimming shortened V by 4 bases and J by 3 bases, and 13 bases separated the two germline ends. The CDR3 contains 16 residues.

V is TRBV3-1 (or the pseudogene TRBV3-2) and J is TRBJ2-3, with a tentative D call TRBD2 (6 bases). V shed 0 bases and J shed 6 bases, with 10 bases lying between them. This CDR3 spans 14 amino acids. Germline-derived CDR1 and CDR2 are LGHDT and YNNKEL (reference sequence). CDR3 loop: CASSQDYRGDTQYF. In nucleotides, the CDR3 is TGTGCCAGCAGCCAAGATTACCGGGGGGATACGCAGTATTTT.

DNA of the CDR3: TGCAGCGTTGGAAAGGAGGGTACGCAGTATTTT. Amino acids: CSVGKEGTQYF. The rearrangement uses TRBV29-1 and TRBJ2-3, with D possibly TRBD2 on 6 matching bases. Germline-derived CDR1 and CDR2 are SQVTM and ANQGSEA. The CDR3 has 11 amino acids. Trimming stripped 4 bases from V and 8 bases from J, with 10 bases between.

The CDR3 bases are TGCAGCGTTAGGGACAGGGCTACTCACAATGAGCAGTTCTTC. Encoded protein: CSVRDRATHNEQFF. The gene calls are TRBV29-1 and TRBJ2-1; the match to TRBD1 covers 9 bases. V was pared by 5 bases and J by 5 bases, with 7 bases of the junction left unmatched. Germline lookup yields CDR1 SQVTM and CDR2 ANQGSEA. The CDR3 spans 14 residues.

The chain couples TRBV5-4 to TRBJ1-3; weak D call: TRBD1 (5 bases). This CDR3 is built from 14 residues. V was cut by 4 bases and J by 4 bases, with 12 bases left in between. The germline gives CDR1 SGHNT, CDR2 YYREEE (reference sequence). CDR3 sequence: CASSQTRTGNTIYF. The CDR3 DNA follows: TGTGCCAGCAGCCAAACTCGGACAGGAAACACCATATATTTT. The full variable domain, in which reference TRBV5-4 and TRBJ1-3 provide the parts outside the CDR3, is ETGVTQSPTHLIKTRGQQVTLRCSSQSGHNTVSWYQQALGQGPQFIFQYYREEENGRGNFPPRFSGLQFPNYSSELNVNALELDDSALYLCASSQTRTGNTIYFGEGSWLTVV.

The rearrangement uses TRBV4-1 and TRBJ1-6; possibly TRBD1 for D (5 bases). The V gene's germline CDR1 is MGHRA and CDR2 YSYEKL. Trimming stripped 4 bases from V and 8 bases from J, with 15 bases between. This CDR3 comprises 15 residues. The CDR3 protein is CASSPDQGRDSPLHF. The CDR3 nucleotides are TGCGCCAGCAGCCCTGATCAGGGCAGGGATTCACCCCTCCACTTT.

This clone occurred once. The chain joins TRBV28 to TRBJ1-4; possibly TRBD1 for D (6 bases). Germline CDR1 MDHEN, CDR2 SYDVKM. Trimming removed 4 bases from V and 6 bases from J, with 15 bases in between. The CDR3 is made up of 15 amino acids. The CDR3 DNA reads TGTGCCAGCAGTTCTCCTCTCCAGGGGTATGAAAAACTGTTTTTT. Protein: CASSSPLQGYEKLFF.

The CDR3 spells CASSSHGSNQPQHF. The DNA of the CDR3 is TGTGCCAGCAGCTCCCACGGTAGCAATCAGCCCCAGCATTTT. This sequence joins TRBV9 and TRBJ1-5; D call uncertain. CDR1 is SGDLS and CDR2 is YYNGEE in the germline V gene. Trimming pared 4 bases from V and 0 bases from J, leaving 8 bases between. This CDR3 region has 14 residues.

This rearrangement joins TRBV5-1 to TRBJ2-5, with 12 positions matching TRBD2. In germline, CDR1 is SGHRS, CDR2 YFSETQ. V dropped 1 base and J dropped 4; count of bases not matched to a gene: 11. CDR3 size: 18 residues. The CDR3 sequence: CASSLPAKTSGRAETQYF. The CDR3 DNA is TGCGCCAGCAGCTTGCCAGCTAAGACTAGCGGGAGAGCAGAGACCCAGTACTTC. Variable domain in full (rest from reference TRBV5-1 and TRBJ2-5): KAGVTQTPRYLIKTRGQQVTLSCSPISGHRSVSWYQQTPGQGLQFLFEYFSETQRNKGNFPGRFSGRQFSNSRSEMNVSTLELGDSALYLCASSLPAKTSGRAETQYFGPGTRLLVL.

This clone was observed a single time. This chain joins TRBV10-2 and TRBJ2-5; 7 nucleotides align to TRBD1. There are 12 residues in the CDR3. In germline, CDR1 is WSHSY, CDR2 SAAADI. Germline trimming cut 7 bases from V and 3 bases from J; bases unmatched to any gene: 2. The CDR3 reads CASTGTEETQYF. CDR3 in DNA: TGCGCCAGCACCGGGACAGAAGAGACCCAGTACTTC.

The chain combines TRBV28 with TRBJ2-5; tentative D call: TRBD2 (6 bases). The germline V gene has CDR1 MDHEN and CDR2 SYDVKM. The V end was cut by 6 bases, the J end by 5 bases, with 28 bases between. The CDR3 is made up of 18 amino acids. DNA of the CDR3: TGTGCCAGCAGAACTCTTAGGGAGGAGACGGTGGTAGGTGAGACCCAGTACTTC. Encoded protein: CASRTLREETVVGETQYF.

The rearrangement joins TRBV5-1 to TRBJ2-5; 10 bases agree with TRBD2. The germline V gene has CDR1 SGHRS and CDR2 YFSETQ. This CDR3 contains 16 residues. V was clipped by 0 bases and J by 5 bases; unmatched bases: 7. The CDR3 DNA follows: TGCGCCAGCAGCTTGGCTCCAGCGGGAGGGGGGGAGACCCAGTACTTC. Translated, it gives CASSLAPAGGGETQYF.

The rearrangement joins TRBV15 to TRBJ2-1; the D gene is possibly TRBD2 (5 bases). CDR1 and CDR2 from the germline V gene are LNHNV and YYDKDF (reference sequence). This CDR3 contains 16 residues. V was trimmed by 4 bases and J by 0 bases, leaving 13 bases between them. This chain's CDR3 is CATSTNEGTSYNEQFF. Here the CDR3 DNA reads TGTGCCACCAGCACCAATGAGGGAACCTCCTACAATGAGCAGTTCTTC.

This rearrangement joins TRBV4-3 to TRBJ2-1, with 8 bases fitting TRBD2. From germline, CDR1 is LGHNA and CDR2 YSLEER. V dropped 0 bases and J dropped 4; count of bases not matched to a gene: 8. This CDR3 region has 17 residues. The CDR3 reads CASSQEGWTSKYNEQFF. DNA of the CDR3: TGCGCCAGCAGCCAAGAGGGTTGGACTAGCAAATACAATGAGCAGTTCTTC.

This chain uses TRBV7-9 with TRBJ2-7; weak D call: TRBD1 (6 bases). The CDR3 is 16 residues long. Germline-derived CDR1 and CDR2 are SEHNR and FQNEAQ (reference sequence). Between the trimmed V and J ends, which lost 5 bases and 5 bases, there was a span of 22 bases. CDR3 in amino acids: CASSRLQGFQYDEQYF. DNA for the CDR3: TGTGCCAGCAGCAGACTACAGGGATTTCAGTATGACGAGCAGTACTTC.

The chain joins TRBV7-8 to TRBJ2-7, with 12 nucleotides matching TRBD2. The CDR3 has 15 residues. CDR1 SGHVS and CDR2 FQNEAQ come from the germline V gene. Unmatched junction bases numbered 8, after V lost 5 bases and J lost 6 bases. The CDR3 here is CASSPGLAGTGEQYF. CDR3 bases: TGTGCCAGCAGCCCCGGACTAGCGGGGACAGGCGAGCAGTACTTC.

The genes are TRBV5-6 and TRBJ2-3, with 14 bases aligning to TRBD2. V lost 4 bases to trimming and J lost 1 base; unmatched junction nucleotides: 8. Germline V gives CDR1 SGHDT, CDR2 YYEEEE. This CDR3 is 18 amino acids long. The CDR3 loop is CASSDWTSGRHGTDTQYF. DNA for the CDR3: TGTGCCAGCAGCGATTGGACTAGCGGGAGGCATGGCACAGATACGCAGTATTTT.

J is TRBJ2-7 and V is TRBV25-1; D unclear. Trimming shortened V by 6 bases and J by 2 bases, and 8 bases separated the two germline ends. This CDR3 region has 12 residues. The germline CDR1 and CDR2 sequences are MGHDK and SYGVNS. The CDR3 region has the DNA TGTGCCAGCAGAACAGATACCTACGAGCAGTACTTC. Translating it yields CASRTDTYEQYF.

V usage is TRBV6-5 and J usage is TRBJ1-6; D is ambiguous. V was pared by 5 bases and J by 2 bases, with 10 bases between. The CDR3 covers 15 residues. Germline assignment: CDR1 MNHEY and CDR2 SVGAGI. The CDR3 loop reads CASSPRRAYNSPLHF. The CDR3 coding sequence is TGTGCCAGCAGTCCCCGGAGGGCCTATAATTCACCCCTCCACTTT.